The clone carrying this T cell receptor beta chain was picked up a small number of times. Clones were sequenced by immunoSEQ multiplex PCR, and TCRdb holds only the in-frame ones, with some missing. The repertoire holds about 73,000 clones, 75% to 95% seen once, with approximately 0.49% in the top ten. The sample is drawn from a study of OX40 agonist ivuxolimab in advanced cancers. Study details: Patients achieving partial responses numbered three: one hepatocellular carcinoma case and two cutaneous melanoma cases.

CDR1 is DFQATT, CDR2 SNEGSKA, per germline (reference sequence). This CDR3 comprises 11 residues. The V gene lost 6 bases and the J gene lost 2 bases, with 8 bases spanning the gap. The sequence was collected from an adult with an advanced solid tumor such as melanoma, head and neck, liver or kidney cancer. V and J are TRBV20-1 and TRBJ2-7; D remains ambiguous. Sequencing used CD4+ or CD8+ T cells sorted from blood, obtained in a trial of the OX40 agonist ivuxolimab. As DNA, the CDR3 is TGCAGTGCGACAAATACCTACGAGCAGTACTTC. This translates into CSATNTYEQYF.